The present TCR beta chain was sequenced within a study of cytomegalovirus exposure and HLA in healthy donors. The study's findings and limits: Segments of the TCR beta V type were, in most cases, productive about 87% or about 30% of the time in an earlier analysis.

The PCR had 60 Vbeta and 13 Jbeta primers. Clones were read by immunoSEQ multiplex PCR, and TCRdb kept only the in-frame ones, dropping some. The sample holds over 150,000 clones, 70% to 85% seen once. The CDR3 consists of 12 residues. Germline CDR1 and CDR2: SGHTA and FQGNSA. V lost 2 bases and J lost 6, with 4 bases in between. This clone was picked up a small number of times. What it recognizes is unknown. The sequence was collected from a man aged 40-49 years in good health and CMV-seronegative. The sample consisted of PBMCs. The chain has TRBV7-2 and TRBJ2-2; D gene uncertain. Written as DNA, the CDR3 is TGTGCCAGCAGCTTATATGCCGGGGAGCTGTTTTTT. It is translated as CASSLYAGELFF.